These 7 T cell receptor beta chains were all obtained from the same sample, sequenced in a study of a mutant IDH1 vaccine in newly diagnosed glioma. Generated by immunoSEQ multiplex PCR, the TCRdb table keeps only in-frame clones and is missing some. The sample gives some 70,000 clones, 79% of which show up once; more than 6.5% is in the top ten. The time point is: baseline, week 1 (first vaccination visit). Treatment described: pre-vaccination baseline after standard-of-care therapy. Sequences were derived from PBMCs, sampled from a glioma patient treated with radiotherapy, temozolomide or both. The receptor source for this set is a man aged 45-65 years with glioma.

The chain joins TRBV21-1 to TRBJ1-5; TRBD1 reflects the table's D call only, with no check against the DNA. TRBV21-1 counts as a pseudogene. This CDR3 has 13 amino acids. CDR3 in DNA: TGTGCCAGCATCGAGGGGGTGGATCAGCCCCAGCATTTT. This translates into CASIEGVDQPQHF.

The V call is TRBV4-2, the J call TRBJ2-7; no clear D. This CDR3 has 12 residues. V was pared by 0 bases and J by 3 bases, with 3 bases between. The germline V gene encodes CDR1 LGHNA and CDR2 YNFKEQ. Written as DNA, the CDR3 is TGTGCCAGCAGCCAAGAAGGCTACGAGCAGTACTTC. Translating gives CASSQEGYEQYF.

The chain has TRBV2 and TRBJ1-4, with 7 bases that match TRBD1. Germline assignment: CDR1 SNHLY and CDR2 FYNNEI. The CDR3 has 12 amino acids. V was clipped by 3 bases and J by 16 bases; unmatched bases: 8. The CDR3 protein is CASSEEKDRWFF. CDR3 in DNA: TGTGCCAGCAGTGAGGAAAAGGACAGGTGGTTTTTT.

V is TRBV14 and J is TRBJ2-5; 7 positions match TRBD1. Germline V CDR1 and CDR2: SGHDN, FVKESK. Losses at the gene ends were 0 bases for V and 5 bases for J; bases not matched to a gene: 0. The CDR3 is 13 residues long. This CDR3 is CASSQDRGETQYF. CDR3 coding DNA: TGTGCCAGCAGCCAAGACAGGGGGGAGACCCAGTACTTC.

This clone has only one observation. This rearrangement joins TRBV5-1 to TRBJ2-1, with D perhaps TRBD1 or TRBD2 (6 bases each). Germline CDR1 reads SGHRS; CDR2 reads YFSETQ. The CDR3 is 15 residues long. V lost 4 bases and J lost 4, with 15 bases in between. The CDR3 region is CASSLGQGRYNEQFF. The CDR3 DNA reads as TGCGCCAGCAGCCTAGGGCAGGGGAGGTACAATGAGCAGTTCTTC.

The V and J genes are TRBV10-2 and TRBJ2-1; 11 bases agree with TRBD1. The CDR3 spans 14 residues. Per the germline V gene, CDR1 is WSHSY and CDR2 is SAAADI. The trim removed 5 bases at V and 7 bases at J, leaving 4 bases unmatched. Here the CDR3 reads CASSWDRGRNEQFF. As DNA, the CDR3 is TGCGCCAGCAGTTGGGACAGGGGGAGGAATGAGCAGTTCTTC.

The chain combines TRBV4-2 with TRBJ2-1; 10 bases are shared with TRBD2. CDR1 and CDR2 from the germline V gene are LGHNA and YNFKEQ. With V trimmed by 3 bases and J by 2 bases, 1 base remained unmatched. The CDR3 consists of 15 residues. The CDR3 is CASSQSGGAYNEQFF. The CDR3, as DNA: TGTGCCAGCAGCCAGAGCGGGGGGGCCTACAATGAGCAGTTCTTC.